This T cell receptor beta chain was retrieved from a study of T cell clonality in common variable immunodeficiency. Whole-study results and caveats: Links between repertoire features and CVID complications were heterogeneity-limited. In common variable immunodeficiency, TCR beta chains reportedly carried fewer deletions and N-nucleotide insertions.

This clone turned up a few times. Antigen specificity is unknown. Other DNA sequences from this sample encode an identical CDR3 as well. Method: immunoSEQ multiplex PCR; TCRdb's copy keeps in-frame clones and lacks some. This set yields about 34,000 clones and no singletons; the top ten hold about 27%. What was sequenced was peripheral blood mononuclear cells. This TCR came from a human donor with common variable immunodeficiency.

CDR3: CASSRIGNSPLHF. CDR3 DNA (partial): TGTGCCAGCAGCCGTATCGGGAATTCACCC. The chain links TRBV7-2 to TRBJ1-6, with D unresolved. The CDR3 goes on 3 residues after the read ends, and that part is filled in from the germline J gene. V was cut by 5 bases and J by 7 bases, with 9 bases left in between. Germline lookup yields CDR1 SGHTA and CDR2 FQGNSA. CDR3 length: 13 amino acids.